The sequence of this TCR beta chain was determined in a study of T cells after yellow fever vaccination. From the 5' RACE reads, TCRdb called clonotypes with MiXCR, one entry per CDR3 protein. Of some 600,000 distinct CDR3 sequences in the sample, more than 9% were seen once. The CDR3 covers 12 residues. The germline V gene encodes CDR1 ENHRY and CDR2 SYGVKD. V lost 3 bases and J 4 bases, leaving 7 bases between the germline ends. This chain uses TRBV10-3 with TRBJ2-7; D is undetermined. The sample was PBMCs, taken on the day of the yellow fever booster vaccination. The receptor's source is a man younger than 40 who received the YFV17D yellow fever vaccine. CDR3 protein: CAISDSQYEQYF. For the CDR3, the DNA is TGTGCCATCAGTGACTCGCAATACGAGCAGTACTTC.